The subject of this entry is one T cell receptor beta chain. Separate from the roughly 720-subject first cohort, the roughly 130-subject validation cohort was the one that the donors belonged to. The sample originates from a study of cytomegalovirus exposure and HLA in healthy donors. Using immunoSEQ multiplex PCR, the repertoire was profiled, and TCRdb retains in-frame clones only, with some absent. Of tens of thousands of clones detected, just under 95% appear once; the ten largest clones hold 2% to 2.5%. This clonotype originated in a man younger than 35 in good health and CMV-seronegative. Sequences were obtained from PBMCs.

The CDR3 bases are TGTGCCAGCAGCGTAGGGACAGGGAACGTTGAGCCCCAGCATTTT. This gives the protein CASSVGTGNVEPQHF. The V gene is TRBV9, the J gene TRBJ1-5; 8 bases are a match to TRBD1. J lost 8 bases, V lost 0 bases, and 7 bases had no gene match. In germline, CDR1 is SGDLS, CDR2 YYNGEE. The CDR3 has 15 amino acids.